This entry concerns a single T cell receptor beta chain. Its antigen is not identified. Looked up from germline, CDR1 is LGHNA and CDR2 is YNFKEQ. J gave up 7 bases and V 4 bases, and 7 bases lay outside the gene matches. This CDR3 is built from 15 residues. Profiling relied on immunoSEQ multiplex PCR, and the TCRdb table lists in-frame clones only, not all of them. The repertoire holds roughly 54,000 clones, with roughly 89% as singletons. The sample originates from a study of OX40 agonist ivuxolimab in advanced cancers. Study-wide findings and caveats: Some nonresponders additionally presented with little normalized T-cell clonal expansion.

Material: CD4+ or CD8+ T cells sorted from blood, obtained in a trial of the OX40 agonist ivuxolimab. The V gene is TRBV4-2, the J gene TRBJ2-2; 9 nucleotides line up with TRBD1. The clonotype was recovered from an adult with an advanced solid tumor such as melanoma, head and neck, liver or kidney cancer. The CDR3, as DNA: TGTGCCAGCAGCCCGGGACAGGGCGGGGTCGGGGAGCTGTTTTTT. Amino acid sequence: CASSPGQGGVGELFF.